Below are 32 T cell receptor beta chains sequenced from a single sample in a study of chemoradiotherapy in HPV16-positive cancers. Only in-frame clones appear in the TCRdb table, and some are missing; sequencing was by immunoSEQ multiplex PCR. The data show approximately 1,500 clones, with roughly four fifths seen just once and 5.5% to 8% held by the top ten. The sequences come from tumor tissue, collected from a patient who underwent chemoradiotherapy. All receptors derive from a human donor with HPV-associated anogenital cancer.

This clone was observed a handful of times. CDR3 bases: TGTGCCAGCAGCCAAGATCCCACCGGGGAGCTGTTTTTT. It is translated as CASSQDPTGELFF. The rearrangement joins TRBV4-2 to TRBJ2-2; no clear D gene. V was clipped by 0 bases and J by 4 bases, with 3 bases between them. The CDR3 consists of 13 residues. Per germline, CDR1 LGHNA and CDR2 YNFKEQ.

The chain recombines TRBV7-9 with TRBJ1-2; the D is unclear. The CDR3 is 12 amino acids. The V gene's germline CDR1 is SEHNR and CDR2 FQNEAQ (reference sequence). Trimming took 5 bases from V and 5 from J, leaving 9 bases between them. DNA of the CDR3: TGTGCCAGCAGCCAGGCGCGGTATGGCTACACCTTC. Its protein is CASSQARYGYTF.

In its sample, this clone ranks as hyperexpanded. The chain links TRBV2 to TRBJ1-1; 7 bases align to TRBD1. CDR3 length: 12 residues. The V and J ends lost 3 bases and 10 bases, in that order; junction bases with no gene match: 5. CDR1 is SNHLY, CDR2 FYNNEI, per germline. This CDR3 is CASSEDRRGAFF. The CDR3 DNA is TGTGCCAGCAGTGAGGACAGGAGGGGAGCTTTCTTT.

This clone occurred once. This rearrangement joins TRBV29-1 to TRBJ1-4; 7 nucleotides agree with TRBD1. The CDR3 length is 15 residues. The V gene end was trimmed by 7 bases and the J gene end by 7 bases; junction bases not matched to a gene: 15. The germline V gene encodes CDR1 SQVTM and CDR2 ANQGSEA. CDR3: CSGNLDRDRGEKLFF. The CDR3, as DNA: TGCAGCGGAAACCTCGACCGGGACAGAGGTGAAAAACTGTTTTTT.

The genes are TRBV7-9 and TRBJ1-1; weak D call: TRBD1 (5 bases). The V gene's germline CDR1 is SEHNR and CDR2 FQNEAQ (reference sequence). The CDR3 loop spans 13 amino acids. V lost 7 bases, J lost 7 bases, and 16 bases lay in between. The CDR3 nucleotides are TGTGCCAGCACTCCGGGACGGGGCAGTGAAGCTTTCTTT. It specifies CASTPGRGSEAFF.

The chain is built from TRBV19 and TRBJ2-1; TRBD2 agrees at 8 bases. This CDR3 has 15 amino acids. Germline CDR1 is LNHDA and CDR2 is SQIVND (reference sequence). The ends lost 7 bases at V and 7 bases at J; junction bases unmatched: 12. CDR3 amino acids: CASTTGTRRPNEQFF. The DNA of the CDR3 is TGTGCCAGTACCACCGGGACTAGAAGACCTAATGAGCAGTTCTTC.

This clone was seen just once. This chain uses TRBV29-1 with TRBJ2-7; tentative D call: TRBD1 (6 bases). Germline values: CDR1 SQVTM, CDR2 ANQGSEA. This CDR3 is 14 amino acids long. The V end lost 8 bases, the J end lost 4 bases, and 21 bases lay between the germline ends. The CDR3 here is CSFSTGHIGYEQYF. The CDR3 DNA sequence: TGCAGCTTTTCGACGGGACACATTGGATACGAGCAGTACTTC.

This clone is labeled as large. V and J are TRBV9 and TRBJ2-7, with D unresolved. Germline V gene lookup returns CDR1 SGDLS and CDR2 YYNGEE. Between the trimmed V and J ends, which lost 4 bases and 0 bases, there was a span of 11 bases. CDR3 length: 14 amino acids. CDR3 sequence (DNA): TGTGCCAGCAGCCTGTACGGCAACTCCTACGAGCAGTACTTC. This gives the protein CASSLYGNSYEQYF. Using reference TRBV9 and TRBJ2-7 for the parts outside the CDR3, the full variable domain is DSGVTQTPKHLITATGQRVTLRCSPRSGDLSVYWYQQSLDQGLQFLIQYYNGEERAKGNILERFSAQQFPDLHSELNLSSLELGDSALYFCASSLYGNSYEQYFGPGTRLTVT.

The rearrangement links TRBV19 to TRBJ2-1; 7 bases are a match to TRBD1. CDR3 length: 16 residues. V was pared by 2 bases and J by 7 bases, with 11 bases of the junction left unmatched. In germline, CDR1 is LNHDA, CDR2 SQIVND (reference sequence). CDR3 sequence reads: CASSINDRVSWNEQFF. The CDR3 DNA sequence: TGTGCCAGTAGTATAAACGACAGGGTATCCTGGAATGAGCAGTTCTTC.

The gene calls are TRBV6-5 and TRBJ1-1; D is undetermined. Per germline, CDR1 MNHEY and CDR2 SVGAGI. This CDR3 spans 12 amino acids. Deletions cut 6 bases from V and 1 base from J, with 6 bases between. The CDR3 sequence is CASRTSNTEAFF. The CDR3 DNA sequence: TGTGCCAGCAGGACTTCGAACACTGAAGCTTTCTTT.

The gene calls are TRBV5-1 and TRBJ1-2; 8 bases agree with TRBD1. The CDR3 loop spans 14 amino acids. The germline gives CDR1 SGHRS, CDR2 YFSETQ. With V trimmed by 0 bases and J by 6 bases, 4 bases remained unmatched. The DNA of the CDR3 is TGCGCCAGCAGCTTGGGGGGACAGGCAGATGGCTACACCTTC. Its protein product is CASSLGGQADGYTF.

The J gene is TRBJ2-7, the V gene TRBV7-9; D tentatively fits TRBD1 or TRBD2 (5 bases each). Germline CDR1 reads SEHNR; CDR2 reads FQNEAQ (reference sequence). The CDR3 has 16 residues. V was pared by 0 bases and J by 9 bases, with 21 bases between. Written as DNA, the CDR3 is TGTGCCAGCAGCTTAGCGGAGCTCCGAGGGGTAGAGGCGCAGTACTTC. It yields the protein CASSLAELRGVEAQYF.

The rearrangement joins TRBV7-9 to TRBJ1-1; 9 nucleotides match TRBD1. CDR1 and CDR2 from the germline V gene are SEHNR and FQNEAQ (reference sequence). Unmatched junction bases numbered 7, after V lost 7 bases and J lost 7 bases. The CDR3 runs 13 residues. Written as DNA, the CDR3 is TGTGCCAGCACTCCGGGACAGGGCAGTGAAGCTTTCTTT. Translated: CASTPGQGSEAFF.

CDR3 bases: TGCGCCAGCAGCTTGTCCACCACCGGGGAGCTGTTTTTT. Translated: CASSLSTTGELFF. The chain employs TRBV5-1 and TRBJ2-2; no firm D call. Trimming shortened V by 1 base and J by 4 bases, and 5 bases separated the two germline ends. The germline CDR1 and CDR2 sequences are SGHRS and YFSETQ. The CDR3 consists of 13 residues.

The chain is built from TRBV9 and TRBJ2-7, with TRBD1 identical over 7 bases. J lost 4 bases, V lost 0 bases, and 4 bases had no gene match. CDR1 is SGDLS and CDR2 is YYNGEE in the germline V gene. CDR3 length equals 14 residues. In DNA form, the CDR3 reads TGTGCCAGCAGCGTAGCATCAGGGGGTTACGAGCAGTACTTC. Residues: CASSVASGGYEQYF.

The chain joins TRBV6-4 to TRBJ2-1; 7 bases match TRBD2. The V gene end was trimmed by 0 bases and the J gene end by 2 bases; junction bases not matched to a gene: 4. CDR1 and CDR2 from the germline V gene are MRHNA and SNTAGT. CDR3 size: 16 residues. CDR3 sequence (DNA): TGTGCCAGCAGTGACTCAGAGACTAGCACCTACAATGAGCAGTTCTTC. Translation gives CASSDSETSTYNEQFF.

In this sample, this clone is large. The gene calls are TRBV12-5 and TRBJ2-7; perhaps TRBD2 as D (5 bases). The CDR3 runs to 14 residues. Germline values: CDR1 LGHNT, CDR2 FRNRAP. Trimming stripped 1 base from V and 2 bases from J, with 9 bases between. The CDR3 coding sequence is TGTGCTAGTGGTTTGGGGACGGGGACCTACGAGCAGTACTTC. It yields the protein CASGLGTGTYEQYF.

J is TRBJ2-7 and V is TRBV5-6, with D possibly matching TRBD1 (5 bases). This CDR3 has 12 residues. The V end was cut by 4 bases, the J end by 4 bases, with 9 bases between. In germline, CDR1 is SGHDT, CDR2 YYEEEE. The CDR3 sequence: CASSTRAYEQYF. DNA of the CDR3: TGTGCCAGCAGCACCAGGGCATACGAGCAGTACTTC.

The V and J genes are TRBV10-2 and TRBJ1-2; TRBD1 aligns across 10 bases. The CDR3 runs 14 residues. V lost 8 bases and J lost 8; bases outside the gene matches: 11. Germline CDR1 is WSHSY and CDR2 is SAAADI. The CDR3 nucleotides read TGCGCCAGCGCGAAGGGACAGGGGAGGAGGGGCTACACCTTC. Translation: CASAKGQGRRGYTF.

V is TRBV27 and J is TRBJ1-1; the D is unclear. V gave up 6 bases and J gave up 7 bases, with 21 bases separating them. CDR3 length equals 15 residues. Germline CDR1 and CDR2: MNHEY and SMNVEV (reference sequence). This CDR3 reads CASSSAAEGVGEAFF. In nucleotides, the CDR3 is TGTGCCAGCAGCTCCGCCGCGGAGGGAGTGGGTGAAGCTTTCTTT.

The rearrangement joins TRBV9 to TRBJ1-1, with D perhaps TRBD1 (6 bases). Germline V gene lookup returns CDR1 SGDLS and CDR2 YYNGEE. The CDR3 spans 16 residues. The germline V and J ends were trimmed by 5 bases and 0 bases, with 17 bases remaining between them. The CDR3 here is CASRAPPGHVNTEAFF. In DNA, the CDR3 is TGTGCCAGCAGAGCCCCCCCGGGACATGTGAACACTGAAGCTTTCTTT.

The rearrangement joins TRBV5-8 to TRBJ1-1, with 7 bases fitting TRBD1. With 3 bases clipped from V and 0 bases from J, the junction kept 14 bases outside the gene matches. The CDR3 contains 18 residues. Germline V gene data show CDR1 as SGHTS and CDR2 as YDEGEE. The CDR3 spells CASSSTVGTANMNTEAFF. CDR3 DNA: TGTGCCAGCAGCTCCACCGTAGGGACAGCTAACATGAACACTGAAGCTTTCTTT. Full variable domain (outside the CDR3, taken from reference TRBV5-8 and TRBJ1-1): EAGVTQSPTHLIKTRGQQATLRCSPISGHTSVYWYQQALGLGLQFLLWYDEGEERNRGNFPPRFSGRQFPNYSSELNVNALELEDSALYLCASSSTVGTANMNTEAFFGQGTRLTVV.

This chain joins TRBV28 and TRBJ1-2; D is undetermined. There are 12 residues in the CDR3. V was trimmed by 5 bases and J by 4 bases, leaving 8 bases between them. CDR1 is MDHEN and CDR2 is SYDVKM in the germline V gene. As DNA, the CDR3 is TGTGCCAGCAGTCGGGGTACCTATGGCTACACCTTC. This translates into CASSRGTYGYTF.

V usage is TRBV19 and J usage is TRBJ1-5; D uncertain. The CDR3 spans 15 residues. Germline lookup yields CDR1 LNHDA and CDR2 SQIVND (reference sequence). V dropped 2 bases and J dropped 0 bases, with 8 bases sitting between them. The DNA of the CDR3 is TGTGCCAGTAGTATAACTCACCTTAGCAATCAGCCCCAGCATTTT. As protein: CASSITHLSNQPQHF.

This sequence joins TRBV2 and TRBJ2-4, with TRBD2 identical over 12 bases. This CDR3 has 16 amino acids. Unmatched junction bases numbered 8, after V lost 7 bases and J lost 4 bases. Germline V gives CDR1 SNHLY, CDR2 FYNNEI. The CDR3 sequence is CASILTSGSFKNIQYF. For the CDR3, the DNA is TGTGCCAGCATCCTGACTAGCGGGAGCTTTAAAAACATTCAGTACTTC.

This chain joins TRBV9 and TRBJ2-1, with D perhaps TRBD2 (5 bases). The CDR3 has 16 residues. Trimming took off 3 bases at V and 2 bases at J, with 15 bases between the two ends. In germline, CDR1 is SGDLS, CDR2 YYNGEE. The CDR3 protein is CASSGDPAEPYNEQFF. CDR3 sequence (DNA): TGTGCCAGCAGCGGAGACCCAGCGGAGCCCTACAATGAGCAGTTCTTC. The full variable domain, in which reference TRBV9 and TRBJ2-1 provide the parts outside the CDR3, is DSGVTQTPKHLITATGQRVTLRCSPRSGDLSVYWYQQSLDQGLQFLIQYYNGEERAKGNILERFSAQQFPDLHSELNLSSLELGDSALYFCASSGDPAEPYNEQFFGPGTRLTVL.

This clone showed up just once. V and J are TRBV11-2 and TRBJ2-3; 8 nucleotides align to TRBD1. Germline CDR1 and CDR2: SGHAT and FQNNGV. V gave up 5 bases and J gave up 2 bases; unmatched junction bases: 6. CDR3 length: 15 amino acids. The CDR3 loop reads CASSRTGLHTDTQYF. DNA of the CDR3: TGTGCCAGCAGCCGGACAGGGCTTCACACAGATACGCAGTATTTT.

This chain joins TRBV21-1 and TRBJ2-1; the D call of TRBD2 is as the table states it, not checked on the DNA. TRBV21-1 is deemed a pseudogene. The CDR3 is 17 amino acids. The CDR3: CASSKPRRGSIHREQFF. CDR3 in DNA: TGTGCCAGCAGCAAACCAAGGAGGGGTTCCATCCATCGTGAGCAGTTCTTC.

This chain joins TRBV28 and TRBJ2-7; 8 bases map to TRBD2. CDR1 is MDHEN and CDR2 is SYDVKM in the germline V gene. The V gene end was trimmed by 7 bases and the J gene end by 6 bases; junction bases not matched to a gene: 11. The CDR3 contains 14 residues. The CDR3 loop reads CASTPLGGAGEQYF. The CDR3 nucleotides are TGTGCCAGCACACCGCTCGGGGGGGCGGGCGAGCAGTACTTC. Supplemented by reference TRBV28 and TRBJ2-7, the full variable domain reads DVKVTQSSRYLVKRTGEKVFLECVQDMDHENMFWYRQDPGLGLRLIYFSYDVKMKEKGDIPEGYSVSREKKERFSLILESASTNQTSMYLCASTPLGGAGEQYFGPGTRLTVT.

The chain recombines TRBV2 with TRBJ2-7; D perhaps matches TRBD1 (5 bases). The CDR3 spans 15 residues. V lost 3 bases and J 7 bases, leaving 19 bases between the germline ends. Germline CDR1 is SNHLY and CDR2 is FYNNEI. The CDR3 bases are TGTGCCAGCAGTGATTTAGTTTTAGGGGCTGGGGAGCAGTACTTC. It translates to CASSDLVLGAGEQYF.

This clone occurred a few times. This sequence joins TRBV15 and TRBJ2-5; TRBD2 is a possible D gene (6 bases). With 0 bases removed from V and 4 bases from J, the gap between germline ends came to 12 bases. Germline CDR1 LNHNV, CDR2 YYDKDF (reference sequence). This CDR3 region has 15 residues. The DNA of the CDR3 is TGTGCCACCAGCAGAGAGGAGGGAGAGAGAGAGACCCAGTACTTC. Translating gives CATSREEGERETQYF.

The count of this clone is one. The CDR3 DNA reads as TGTGCCAGCTCACCACCGACGGCTAGGGAAAAACTGTTTTTT. Protein: CASSPPTAREKLFF. The chain carries TRBV18 and TRBJ1-4; D ambiguous. V shed 0 bases and J shed 8 bases, with 10 bases lying between them. There are 14 residues in the CDR3. Germline V CDR1 and CDR2: KGHSH, LQKENI.